This section outlines one T cell receptor beta chain sequence together with its context. Treatment in this sample: oral pan-JAK inhibitor, 5-10 mg twice daily. TCR sequencing used cDNA made by reverse transcription of extracted RNA. Sequenced by immunoSEQ multiplex PCR; TCRdb stores in-frame clones only, minus some. In the table there are 170,000 or so clones, around 60% of which are singletons. This sample was included in a study of CD8+ T cells in alopecia areata. The CDR3 has 15 residues. Germline CDR1 reads SGHDN; CDR2 reads FVKESK. The V gene lost 5 bases and the J gene lost 5 bases, with 17 bases spanning the gap.

This sample comprised CD8+ T cells sorted from blood, obtained at week 24, from a patient treated with tofacitinib. The rearrangement uses TRBV14 and TRBJ2-3; D remains ambiguous. The clonotype originates from a human donor with alopecia areata. CDR3 region: CASSAAFIAKDTQYF. CDR3 sequence (DNA): TGTGCCAGCAGCGCCGCCTTCATAGCCAAAGATACGCAGTATTTT.